The present T cell receptor beta chain was sequenced within a study of vaccination and CD4 T cells after COVID-19. Study-wide results and caveats: Looking at convalescent patients, 304 of their 307 vaccine-specific clones were spike mono-reactive.

The Oncomine TCR Beta short-read assay sequenced DNA from cultured CD4+ T cells. TCRdb independently ran MiXCR on the PCR reads; one entry per CDR3 protein. The sample consists of roughly 25,000 distinct CDR3 sequences, 62% of them appearing once. The CDR3 length is 16 residues. Losses at the gene ends were 3 bases for V and 7 bases for J; bases not matched to a gene: 11. Germline CDR1 is MNHEY and CDR2 is SMNVEV (reference sequence). Remarks on this clonotype: Its antigen remains unknown.

Described treatment: roughly 10-day PBMC culture with coronavirus spike peptide pools or control peptides (ViraFEST assay). The J gene is TRBJ1-5, the V gene TRBV27; TRBD1 matches 8 bases. The receptor's source is a human donor who had recovered from COVID-19. The sequencing sample was made of CD4+ T cells from blood, cultured in vitro. The CDR3 DNA reads TGTGCCAGCAGTTTTCGTTTGCAGGGGGCTAGGCAGCCCCAGCATTTT. This sequence encodes CASSFRLQGARQPQHF.